This TCR beta chain is drawn from a study of control samples from healthy donors and cancer patients. The CDR3 loop spans 15 amino acids. The germline V gene has CDR1 GTSNPN and CDR2 SVGIG (reference sequence). Trimming cost V 3 bases and J 5 bases, with 16 bases left between them. Repertoires were generated with immunoSEQ multiplex PCR, while TCRdb's copy carries only in-frame clones and drops some. The table includes roughly 100,000 clones, approximately 90% detected once. The chain combines TRBV30 with TRBJ2-2; D may be TRBD2 (6 bases). This receptor was taken from a woman in her late teens or twenties in good health. The specimen sequenced was blood. The CDR3: CAWRVRGSVTGELFF. CDR3 sequence (DNA): TGTGCCTGGAGGGTGCGGGGATCAGTAACCGGGGAGCTGTTTTTT.